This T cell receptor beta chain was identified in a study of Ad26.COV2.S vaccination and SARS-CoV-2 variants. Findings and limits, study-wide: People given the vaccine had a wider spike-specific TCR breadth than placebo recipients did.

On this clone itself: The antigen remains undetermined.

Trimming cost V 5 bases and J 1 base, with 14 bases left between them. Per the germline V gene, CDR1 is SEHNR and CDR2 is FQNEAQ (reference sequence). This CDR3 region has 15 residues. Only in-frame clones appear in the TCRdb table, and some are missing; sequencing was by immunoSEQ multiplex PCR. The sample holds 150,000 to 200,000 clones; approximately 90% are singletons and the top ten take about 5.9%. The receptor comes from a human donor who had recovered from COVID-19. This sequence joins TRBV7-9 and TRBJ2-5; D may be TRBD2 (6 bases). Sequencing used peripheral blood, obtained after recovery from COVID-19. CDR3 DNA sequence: TGTGCCAGCAGCCAAAAACTAGCCATCCAAGAGACCCAGTACTTC. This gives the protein CASSQKLAIQETQYF.